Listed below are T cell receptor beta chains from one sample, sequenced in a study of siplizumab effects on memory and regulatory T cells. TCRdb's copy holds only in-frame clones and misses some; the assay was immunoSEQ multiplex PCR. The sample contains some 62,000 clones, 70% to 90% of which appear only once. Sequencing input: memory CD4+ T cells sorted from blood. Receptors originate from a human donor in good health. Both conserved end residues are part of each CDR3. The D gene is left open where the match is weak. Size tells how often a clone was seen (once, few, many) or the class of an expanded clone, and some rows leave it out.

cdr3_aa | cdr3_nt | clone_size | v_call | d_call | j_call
CASSYTGAGYGYTF | TGTGCCAGCAGTTACACAGGGGCGGGCTATGGCTACACCTTC | once | TRBV6-5 | TRBD1 | TRBJ1-2
CASRSVGDTGELFF | TGTGCCAGTAGATCTGTCGGGGACACCGGGGAGCTGTTTTTT | - | TRBV19 | - | TRBJ2-2
CASSLGWGADEQYF | TGTGCCAGCAGCTTAGGTTGGGGGGCCGACGAGCAGTACTTC | - | TRBV7-8 | - | TRBJ2-7
CASSSSSNGYEQYF | TGTGCCAGCTCATCTTCGTCAAACGGATACGAGCAGTACTTC | - | TRBV18 | - | TRBJ2-7
CSLEAGKGQGYTF | TGCAGCCTGGAGGCGGGGAAGGGTCAAGGCTACACCTTC | - | TRBV29-1 | - | TRBJ1-2
CASSLGQGGQPQHF | TGTGCCAGCAGCTTAGGCCAGGGAGGCCAGCCCCAGCATTTT | - | TRBV7-9 | - | TRBJ1-5
CAITRAENTEAFF | TGTGCCATAACCAGGGCAGAGAACACTGAAGCTTTCTTT | - | TRBV10-3 | - | TRBJ1-1
CASSVTSYEQYF | TGTGCCAGCAGTGTCACCTCCTACGAGCAGTACTTC | - | TRBV6-1 | - | TRBJ2-7
CASSMGVTTNEKLFF | TGTGCCAGCAGCATGGGGGTTACAACTAATGAAAAACTGTTTTTT | once | TRBV5-4 | - | TRBJ1-4
CASSDGSSYNEQFF | TGTGCCAGCAGTGACGGAAGCTCCTACAATGAGCAGTTCTTC | once | TRBV2 | - | TRBJ2-1
CASSLWGETEAFF | TGCGCCAGCAGCTTGTGGGGAGAGACTGAAGCTTTCTTT | few | TRBV5-1 | - | TRBJ1-1
CASRQGGYSGANVLTF | TGTGCCAGCAGACAGGGGGGGTACTCTGGGGCCAACGTCCTGACTTTC | - | TRBV2 | - | TRBJ2-6
CASSLEGSRTQYF | TGTGCCAGCAGCTTAGAGGGGAGCCGGACCCAGTACTTC | - | TRBV7-2 | - | TRBJ2-5
CSVVTGNQPQHF | TGCAGCGTTGTGACAGGCAATCAGCCCCAGCATTTT | medium-sized | TRBV29-1 | - | TRBJ1-5
CASNTAPRTGGTIYF | TGTGCCAGTAACACGGCTCCTCGGACTGGGGGCACCATATATTTT | - | TRBV19 | - | TRBJ1-3
CASIIQGKAFF | TGTGCCAGCATAATTCAAGGTAAAGCTTTCTTT | - | TRBV28 | - | TRBJ1-1
CASSESGFGRGTEAFF | TGTGCCAGCAGTGAATCGGGATTCGGGAGAGGGACTGAAGCTTTCTTT | - | TRBV6-1 | - | TRBJ1-1
CASSLIFRGEQFF | TGTGCCAGCAGCTTAATATTCCGGGGCGAGCAGTTCTTC | - | TRBV7-2 | - | TRBJ2-1
CASSPWTGEKLFF | TGTGCCAGCAGCCCATGGACGGGTGAAAAACTGTTTTTT | - | TRBV7-9 | - | TRBJ1-4
CSVRTGTSGHSYEQYF | TGCAGCGTCAGGACAGGGACTAGCGGACACTCCTACGAGCAGTACTTC | - | TRBV29-1 | TRBD2 | TRBJ2-7
CASSLYAGSSDTQYF | TGTGCCAGCAGCTTATATGCAGGGAGTTCAGATACGCAGTATTTT | many | TRBV7-9 | - | TRBJ2-3
CASSEDRGSFSGNTIYF | TGTGCCAGCAGTGAGGACAGGGGGTCTTTCTCTGGAAACACCATATATTTT | - | TRBV6-1 | TRBD1 | TRBJ1-3
CASRAGLYNEQFF | TGTGCCAGCAGAGCCGGGCTTTACAATGAGCAGTTCTTC | - | TRBV6-1 | - | TRBJ2-1
CASRETGRETQYF | TGTGCCAGCAGGGAAACAGGGCGAGAGACCCAGTACTTC | - | TRBV2 | - | TRBJ2-5
CASRQGPTNTGELFF | TGTGCCAGTCGACAGGGCCCGACGAACACCGGGGAGCTGTTTTTT | - | TRBV9 | TRBD1 | TRBJ2-2
CASSPWTSLETQYF | TGTGCCAGCAGCCCTTGGACTAGCTTGGAGACCCAGTACTTC | - | TRBV21-1 | - | TRBJ2-5
CASSKREYQETQYF | TGTGCCAGCTCAAAAAGGGAGTATCAAGAGACCCAGTACTTC | once | TRBV21-1 | - | TRBJ2-5
CAWMTGQGYNEQFF | TGTGCCTGGATGACAGGCCAGGGCTACAATGAGCAGTTCTTC | - | TRBV30 | - | TRBJ2-1
CSASMEYEQYF | TGCAGTGCATCGATGGAGTACGAGCAGTACTTC | - | TRBV20-1 | - | TRBJ2-7
CATSRVVSATQETQYF | TGTGCCACCAGCCGGGTGGTATCGGCTACGCAAGAGACCCAGTACTTC | few | TRBV15 | - | TRBJ2-5
CASSLLGGAITYEQYF | TGTGCCAGCAGCTTGTTGGGGGGAGCTATTACCTACGAGCAGTACTTC | - | TRBV7-8 | - | TRBJ2-7
CARARTLEAFF | TGTGCCAGAGCGCGTACTCTCGAGGCTTTCTTT | - | TRBV2 | - | TRBJ1-1
CASSLAVVAGLERDTQYF | TGTGCCAGCAGCTTAGCAGTAGTCGCGGGGTTAGAAAGGGATACGCAGTATTTT | once | TRBV27 | - | TRBJ2-3
CASSSDREEQYF | TGTGCCAGCAGCTCGGACAGGGAAGAGCAGTACTTC | - | TRBV11-1 | TRBD1 | TRBJ2-7
CASSAKGSTDTQYF | TGTGCCAGCAGCGCCAAGGGAAGCACAGATACGCAGTATTTT | - | TRBV9 | - | TRBJ2-3
CASSLRANTEAFF | TGTGCCAGCAGCTTAAGGGCAAACACTGAAGCTTTCTTT | - | TRBV7-6 | - | TRBJ1-1
CASSALLGGYYGYTF | TGTGCCAGCAGCGCTCTCCTAGGGGGGTACTATGGCTACACCTTC | - | TRBV9 | - | TRBJ1-2